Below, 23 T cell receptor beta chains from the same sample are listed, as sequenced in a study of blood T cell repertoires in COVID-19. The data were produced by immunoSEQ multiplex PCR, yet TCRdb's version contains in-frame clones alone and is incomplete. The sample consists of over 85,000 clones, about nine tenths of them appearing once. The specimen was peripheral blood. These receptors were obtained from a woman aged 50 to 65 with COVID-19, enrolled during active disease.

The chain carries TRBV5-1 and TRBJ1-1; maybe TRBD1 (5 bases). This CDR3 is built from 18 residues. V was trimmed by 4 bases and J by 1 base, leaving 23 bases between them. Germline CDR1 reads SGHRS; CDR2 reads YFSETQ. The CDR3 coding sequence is TGCGCCAGCAGCCCCCTGGCAGGGCCATACCAAACGAACACTGAAGCTTTCTTT. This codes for CASSPLAGPYQTNTEAFF.

The CDR3 DNA reads as TGTGCCAGCAGCTCTAGAAGGGGGGCAGGGGGCGGAAAACTGTTTTTT. Encoded protein: CASSSRRGAGGGKLFF. J is TRBJ1-4 and V is TRBV3-1 (or the pseudogene TRBV3-2); 8 positions agree with TRBD1. CDR1 LGHDT and CDR2 YNNKEL come from the germline V gene (reference sequence). V was pared by 5 bases and J by 10 bases, with 15 bases of the junction left unmatched. The CDR3 is 16 amino acids.

CDR3 region: CASSLAGGQYQPQHF. In DNA form, the CDR3 reads TGCGCCAGCAGCTTGGCCGGGGGACAGTATCAGCCCCAGCATTTT. The V gene is TRBV5-1, the J gene TRBJ1-5, with TRBD1 matching 7 bases. Germline V gene sequence: CDR1 SGHRS, CDR2 YFSETQ. Losses at the gene ends were 0 bases for V and 5 bases for J; bases not matched to a gene: 5. This CDR3 comprises 15 residues.

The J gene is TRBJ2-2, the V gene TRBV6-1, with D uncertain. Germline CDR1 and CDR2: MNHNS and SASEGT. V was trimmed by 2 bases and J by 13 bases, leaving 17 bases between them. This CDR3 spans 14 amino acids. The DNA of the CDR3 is TGTGCCAGCAGTGAAACGAGTCGGCGCGGTGCGCTGTTTTTT. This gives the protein CASSETSRRGALFF.

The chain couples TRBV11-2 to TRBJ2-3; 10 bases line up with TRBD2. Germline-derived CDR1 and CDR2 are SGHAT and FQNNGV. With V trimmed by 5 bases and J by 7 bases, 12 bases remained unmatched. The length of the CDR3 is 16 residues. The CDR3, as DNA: TGTGCCAGCAGCGCACCTTTTAGCGGGGGGTGGTATACGCAGTATTTT. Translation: CASSAPFSGGWYTQYF.

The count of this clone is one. The CDR3 region is CASSQGLYEQYF. CDR3 in DNA: TGTGCCAGCAGCCAGGGGCTCTACGAGCAGTACTTC. The rearrangement uses TRBV6-5 and TRBJ2-7; possibly TRBD1 for D (6 bases). From germline, CDR1 is MNHEY and CDR2 SVGAGI. V was cut by 6 bases and J by 3 bases, with 9 bases left in between. This CDR3 is 12 amino acids long.

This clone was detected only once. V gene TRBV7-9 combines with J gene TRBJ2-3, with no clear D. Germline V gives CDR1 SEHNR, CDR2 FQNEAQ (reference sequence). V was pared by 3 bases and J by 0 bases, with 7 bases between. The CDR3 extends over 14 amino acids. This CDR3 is CASSFDTSTDTQYF. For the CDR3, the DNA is TGTGCCAGCAGCTTCGACACTAGCACAGATACGCAGTATTTT.

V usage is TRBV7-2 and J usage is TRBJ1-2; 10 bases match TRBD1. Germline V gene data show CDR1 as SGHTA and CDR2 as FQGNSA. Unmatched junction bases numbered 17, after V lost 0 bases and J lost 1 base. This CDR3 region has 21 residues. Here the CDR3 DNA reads TGTGCCAGCAGCTTAGCCCCAGGCAGGGGGACAGGGGTCCCTCGTAACTATGGCTACACCTTC. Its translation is CASSLAPGRGTGVPRNYGYTF.

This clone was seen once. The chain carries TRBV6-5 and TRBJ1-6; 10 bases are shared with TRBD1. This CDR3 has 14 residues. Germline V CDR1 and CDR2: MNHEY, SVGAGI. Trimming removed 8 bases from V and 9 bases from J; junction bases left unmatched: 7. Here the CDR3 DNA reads TGTGCCAGCGGGTGGGGGACAGGGGTTTCACCCCTCCACTTT. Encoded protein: CASGWGTGVSPLHF.

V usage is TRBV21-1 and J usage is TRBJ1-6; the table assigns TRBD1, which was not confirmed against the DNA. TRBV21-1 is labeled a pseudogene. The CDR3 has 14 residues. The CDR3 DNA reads TGTGCCAGCAGCAAAGAGGCAGGGGAATCACCCCTCCACTTT. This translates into CASSKEAGESPLHF.

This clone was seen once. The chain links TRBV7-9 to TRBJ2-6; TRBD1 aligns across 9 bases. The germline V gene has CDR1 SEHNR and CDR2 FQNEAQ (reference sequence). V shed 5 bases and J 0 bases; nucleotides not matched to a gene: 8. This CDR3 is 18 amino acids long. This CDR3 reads CASSPRQGESSGANVLTF. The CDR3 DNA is TGTGCCAGCAGCCCCCGACAGGGGGAGAGCTCTGGGGCCAACGTCCTGACTTTC.

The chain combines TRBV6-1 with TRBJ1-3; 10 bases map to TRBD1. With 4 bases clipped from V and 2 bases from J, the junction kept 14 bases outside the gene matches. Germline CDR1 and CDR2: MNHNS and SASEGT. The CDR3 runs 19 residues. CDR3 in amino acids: CASSAADQPGTGAGNTIYF. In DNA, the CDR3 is TGTGCCAGCAGTGCCGCCGATCAACCCGGGACAGGGGCTGGAAACACCATATATTTT.

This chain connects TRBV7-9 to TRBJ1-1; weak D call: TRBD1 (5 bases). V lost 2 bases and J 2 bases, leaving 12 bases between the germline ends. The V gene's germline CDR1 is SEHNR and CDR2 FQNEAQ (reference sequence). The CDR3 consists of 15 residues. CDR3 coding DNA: TGTGCCAGCAGCTTACCTCAGGGTGGTAACACTGAAGCTTTCTTT. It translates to CASSLPQGGNTEAFF.

CDR3: CASSSRQDHNYGYTF. The CDR3 nucleotides read TGTGCCAGCAGCTCAAGACAGGACCATAACTATGGCTACACCTTC. The chain employs TRBV7-2 and TRBJ1-2, with D maybe TRBD1 (6 bases). The V gene lost 4 bases and the J gene lost 1 base, with 13 bases spanning the gap. Germline V gene data show CDR1 as SGHTA and CDR2 as FQGNSA. There are 15 residues in the CDR3.

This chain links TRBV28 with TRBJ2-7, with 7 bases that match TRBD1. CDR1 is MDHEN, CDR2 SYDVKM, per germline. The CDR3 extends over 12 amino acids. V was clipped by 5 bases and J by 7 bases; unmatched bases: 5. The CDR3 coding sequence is TGTGCCAGCAGTACGGGACAGAGGGAGCAGTACTTC. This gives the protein CASSTGQREQYF.

The CDR3 region is CARQGANYGYTF. The CDR3 DNA is TGTGCCAGACAGGGGGCTAACTATGGCTACACCTTC. The chain carries TRBV2 and TRBJ1-2; TRBD1 agrees at 8 bases. The germline gives CDR1 SNHLY, CDR2 FYNNEI. This CDR3 spans 12 amino acids. The trim removed 9 bases at V and 0 bases at J, leaving 0 bases unmatched.

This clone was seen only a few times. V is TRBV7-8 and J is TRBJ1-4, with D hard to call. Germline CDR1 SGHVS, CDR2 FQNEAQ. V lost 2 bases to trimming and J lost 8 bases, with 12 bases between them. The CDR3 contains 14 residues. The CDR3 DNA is TGTGCCAGCAGCTTACGGGAAAGCGGGGAAAAACTGTTTTTT. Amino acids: CASSLRESGEKLFF. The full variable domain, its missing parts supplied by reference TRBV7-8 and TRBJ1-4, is GAGVSQSPRYKVAKRGQDVALRCDPISGHVSLFWYQQALGQGPEFLTYFQNEAQLDKSGLPSDRFFAERPEGSVSTLKIQRTQQEDSAVYLCASSLRESGEKLFFGSGTQLSVL.

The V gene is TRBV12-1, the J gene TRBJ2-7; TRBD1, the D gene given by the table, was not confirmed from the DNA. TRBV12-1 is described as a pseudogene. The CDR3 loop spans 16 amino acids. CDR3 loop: CASSFTRDRETVEQYV. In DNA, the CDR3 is TGTGCCAGCAGCTTCACCCGGGACAGGGAAACCGTCGAGCAGTACGTC.

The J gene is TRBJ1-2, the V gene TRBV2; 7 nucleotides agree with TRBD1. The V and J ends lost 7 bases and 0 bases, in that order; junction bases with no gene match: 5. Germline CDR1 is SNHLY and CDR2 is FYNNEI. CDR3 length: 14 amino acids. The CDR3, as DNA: TGTGCCAGCAACGACAGGGTGGCTAACTATGGCTACACCTTC. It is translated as CASNDRVANYGYTF.

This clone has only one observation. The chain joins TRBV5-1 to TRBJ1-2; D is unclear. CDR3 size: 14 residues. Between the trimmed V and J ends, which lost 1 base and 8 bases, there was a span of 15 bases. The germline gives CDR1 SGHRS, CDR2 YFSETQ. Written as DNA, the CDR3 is TGCGCCAGCAGCTTGCCTGGACTAAAAGGAGGCTACACCTTC. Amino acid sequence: CASSLPGLKGGYTF.

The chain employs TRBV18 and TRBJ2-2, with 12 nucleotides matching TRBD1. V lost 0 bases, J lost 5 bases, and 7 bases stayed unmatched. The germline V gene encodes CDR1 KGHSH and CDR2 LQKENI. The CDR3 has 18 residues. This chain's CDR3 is CASSPPGQGALRTGELFF. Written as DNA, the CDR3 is TGTGCCAGCTCACCACCGGGACAGGGGGCGCTGAGGACCGGGGAGCTGTTTTTT.

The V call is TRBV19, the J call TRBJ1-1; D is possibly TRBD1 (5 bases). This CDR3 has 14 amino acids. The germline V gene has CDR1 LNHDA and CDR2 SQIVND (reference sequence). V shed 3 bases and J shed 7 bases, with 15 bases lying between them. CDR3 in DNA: TGTGCCAGTAGTATGGACGGGGACTGGAGTGAAGCTTTCTTT. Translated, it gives CASSMDGDWSEAFF.

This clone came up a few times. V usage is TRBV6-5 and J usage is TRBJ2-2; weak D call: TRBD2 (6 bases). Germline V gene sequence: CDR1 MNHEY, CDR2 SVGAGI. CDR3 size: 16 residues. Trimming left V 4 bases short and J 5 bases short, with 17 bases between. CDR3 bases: TGTGCCAGCAGTTCGCGGGGACTTGGAGGGACCGGGGAGCTGTTTTTT. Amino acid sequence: CASSSRGLGGTGELFF.